Below, 5 T cell receptor beta chains from the same sample are listed, as sequenced in a study of control samples from healthy donors and cancer patients. Produced via immunoSEQ multiplex PCR; TCRdb's table is partial and in-frame only. The table lists about 130,000 clones, roughly 90% of them singletons, with around 6% in the top ten. Sample: blood. The receptors stem from a man in his late teens or twenties in good health.

This chain links TRBV29-1 with TRBJ1-6; perhaps TRBD1 as D (5 bases). The ends were cut back, 0 bases at V and 8 bases at J, with 29 bases in the middle. The CDR3 covers 20 residues. CDR1 is SQVTM, CDR2 ANQGSEA, per germline. DNA of the CDR3: TGCAGCGTTGAAGATCAACAGGCATTCTGGGGGGTCATGGGGGATTCACCCCTCCACTTT. Encoded protein: CSVEDQQAFWGVMGDSPLHF.

The chain employs TRBV9 and TRBJ2-7; 8 bases match TRBD2. Germline CDR1 is SGDLS and CDR2 is YYNGEE. V shed 2 bases and J 2 bases; nucleotides not matched to a gene: 6. This CDR3 is 15 amino acids long. The CDR3 loop reads CASSVDGGAPYEQYF. CDR3 sequence (DNA): TGTGCCAGCAGCGTGGACGGGGGGGCCCCCTACGAGCAGTACTTC.

The V gene is TRBV12-3 or TRBV12-4, the J gene TRBJ1-2; D is perhaps TRBD1 (6 bases). V was clipped by 4 bases and J by 4 bases, with 10 bases between them. The CDR3 extends over 13 amino acids. The CDR3 coding sequence is TGTGCCAGCAGTTCAGGGACAACCTATGGCTACACCTTC. Protein product: CASSSGTTYGYTF.

The gene calls are TRBV19 and TRBJ2-3, with 10 bases that match TRBD2. The V gene's germline CDR1 is LNHDA and CDR2 SQIVND (reference sequence). V trimming: 7 bases; J trimming: 2 bases; junction bases outside the gene matches: 6. CDR3 length: 15 amino acids. The CDR3 DNA reads TGTGCCAGTAAGGCTAGCGGGGGTTTCACAGATACGCAGTATTTT. It specifies CASKASGGFTDTQYF.

This chain uses TRBV30 with TRBJ2-3, with D possibly TRBD1 on 5 matching bases. From germline, CDR1 is GTSNPN and CDR2 SVGIG (reference sequence). The CDR3 is 14 amino acids. V was clipped by 0 bases and J by 6 bases, with 13 bases between them. The CDR3 region is CAWSVQSGMDTQYF. CDR3 nucleotide sequence: TGTGCCTGGAGTGTACAATCAGGGATGGATACGCAGTATTTT.